Listed here are 20 T cell receptor beta chains from one sample, sequenced in a study of OX40 agonist ivuxolimab in advanced cancers. Sequencing was performed with immunoSEQ multiplex PCR; in TCRdb, only in-frame clones are kept and a portion is missing. The table includes about 88,000 clones, 70% to 85% detected once. Sequences were derived from CD4+ or CD8+ T cells sorted from blood, sampled in a trial of the OX40 agonist ivuxolimab. These receptors all come from an adult with an advanced solid tumor such as melanoma, head and neck, liver or kidney cancer.

This clone was picked up one time. The chain joins TRBV13 to TRBJ2-7; D possibly corresponds to TRBD1 (6 bases). V was pared by 5 bases and J by 7 bases, with 18 bases between. Germline-derived CDR1 and CDR2 are PRHDT and FYEKMQ (reference sequence). The CDR3 covers 14 residues. This CDR3 reads CASSAYRNRDEQYF. CDR3 DNA: TGTGCCAGCAGCGCTTATCGCAACAGGGATGAGCAGTACTTC.

V is TRBV6-1 and J is TRBJ1-4; D remains unclear. CDR1 and CDR2 from the germline V gene are MNHNS and SASEGT. The V and J ends lost 4 bases and 8 bases respectively, with 8 bases between them. The CDR3 contains 12 residues. CDR3 residues: CASSGVVEKLFF. CDR3 DNA: TGTGCCAGCAGTGGGGTTGTGGAAAAACTGTTTTTT.

This clone was seen a few times. The rearrangement links TRBV9 to TRBJ2-7; D is perhaps TRBD1 or TRBD2 (5 bases each). Deletions cut 3 bases from V and 4 bases from J, with 20 bases between. The CDR3 spans 16 residues. Per germline, CDR1 SGDLS and CDR2 YYNGEE. DNA of the CDR3: TGTGCCAGCAGCGCCCATTCGGGGATAGGGGTGTACGAGCAGTACTTC. Its translation is CASSAHSGIGVYEQYF.

In the case of this clone: This sample includes further DNA sequences coding for the same CDR3. The chain uses TRBV6-5 and TRBJ1-1; D not certain. With 3 bases removed from V and 0 bases from J, the gap between germline ends came to 14 bases. This CDR3 is 16 amino acids long. The germline V gene encodes CDR1 MNHEY and CDR2 SVGAGI. The CDR3 DNA is TGTGCCAGCAGTTATTCGGCAGGACCTTTGAACACTGAAGCTTTCTTT. Translation gives CASSYSAGPLNTEAFF.

The rearrangement joins TRBV6-6 to TRBJ2-5, with 9 bases that match TRBD1. Germline V CDR1 and CDR2: MNHNY, SVGAGI (reference sequence). V dropped 4 bases and J dropped 4; count of bases not matched to a gene: 7. This CDR3 is built from 15 residues. CDR3 protein: CASSSRDRVRETQYF. For the CDR3, the DNA is TGTGCCAGCAGTTCCCGGGACAGGGTGCGAGAGACCCAGTACTTC.

This clone was seen just once. The chain links TRBV27 to TRBJ2-7, with 8 bases lining up with TRBD1. The junction had 5 bases not matched to a gene; V was cut back by 5 bases and J by 5 bases. The CDR3 has 13 residues. Germline values: CDR1 MNHEY, CDR2 SMNVEV (reference sequence). CDR3 protein: CASSPWTGNEQYF. In nucleotides, the CDR3 is TGTGCCAGCAGTCCTTGGACAGGGAACGAGCAGTACTTC.

This rearrangement joins TRBV7-9 to TRBJ2-7; 10 bases match TRBD1. V shed 4 bases, J shed 4 bases, and the junction held 10 bases outside the gene matches. The CDR3 is made up of 16 amino acids. Germline loops: CDR1 SEHNR, CDR2 FQNEAQ (reference sequence). This chain's CDR3 is CASSSIWTGGRYEQYF. DNA for the CDR3: TGTGCCAGCAGCTCGATCTGGACAGGGGGGAGGTACGAGCAGTACTTC.

There are a few counts of this clone. The V gene is TRBV5-1, the J gene TRBJ1-2, with unresolved D. V dropped 0 bases and J dropped 4 bases, with 7 bases sitting between them. CDR3 length: 13 amino acids. Looked up from germline, CDR1 is SGHRS and CDR2 is YFSETQ. CDR3 protein: CASSLGGLYGYTF. The DNA for the CDR3 is TGCGCCAGCAGCTTGGGAGGGCTCTATGGCTACACCTTC.

The chain links TRBV25-1 to TRBJ2-7; D unresolved. Per germline, CDR1 MGHDK and CDR2 SYGVNS. The CDR3 consists of 12 residues. Between the trimmed V and J ends, which lost 1 base and 6 bases, there was a span of 7 bases. The CDR3 DNA is TGTGCCAGCAGTGAATTACACGGCGAGCAGTACTTC. Translating it yields CASSELHGEQYF.

The chain links TRBV7-2 to TRBJ2-1, with unresolved D. Trimming removed 4 bases from V and 3 bases from J, with 10 bases in between. The CDR3 contains 14 residues. Germline loops: CDR1 SGHTA, CDR2 FQGNSA. In nucleotides, the CDR3 is TGTGCCAGCAGCTCAGACTCTAACTACAATGAGCAGTTCTTC. Translation: CASSSDSNYNEQFF. Filled out from reference TRBV7-2 and TRBJ2-1, the complete variable domain reads GAGVSQSPSNKVTEKGKDVELRCDPISGHTALYWYRQSLGQGLEFLIYFQGNSAPDKSGLPSDRFSAERTGGSVSTLTIQRTQQEDSAVYLCASSSDSNYNEQFFGPGTRLTVL.

V gene TRBV7-3 combines with J gene TRBJ2-1; TRBD1 matches at 9 bases. J was trimmed by 9 bases and V by 0 bases; bases with no gene match: 24. The CDR3 runs to 21 residues. Per the germline V gene, CDR1 is SGHTA and CDR2 is FQGTGA. CDR3 bases: TGTGCCAGCAGCTTAACGGGAGGTAGGGGGACAGGGTACGGGCTAATGACTGAGCAGTTCTTC. Its translation: CASSLTGGRGTGYGLMTEQFF. Together with reference TRBV7-3 and TRBJ2-1, the CDR3 gives the full variable domain: GAGVSQTPSNKVTEKGKYVELRCDPISGHTALYWYRQSLGQGPEFLIYFQGTGAADDSGLPNDRFFAVRPEGSVSTLKIQRTERGDSAVYLCASSLTGGRGTGYGLMTEQFFGPGTRLTVL.

This clone was counted a single time. The chain recombines TRBV6-5 with TRBJ2-5; D remains ambiguous. Germline-derived CDR1 and CDR2 are MNHEY and SVGAGI. V dropped 2 bases and J dropped 4 bases, with 8 bases sitting between them. CDR3 length: 13 amino acids. CDR3 region: CASSYVQRETQYF. The DNA for the CDR3 is TGTGCCAGCAGTTACGTCCAGCGAGAGACCCAGTACTTC.

This clone was counted once. The V call is TRBV11-2, the J call TRBJ1-1; D call uncertain. This CDR3 is 14 amino acids long. CDR1 is SGHAT and CDR2 is FQNNGV in the germline V gene. V was clipped by 4 bases and J by 10 bases, with 19 bases between them. The CDR3 DNA sequence: TGTGCCAGCAGCTCCGGCGGAGGAGGATTTGCAGCTTTCTTT. Its translation is CASSSGGGGFAAFF.

The chain uses TRBV28 and TRBJ1-6; D may be TRBD1 (6 bases). CDR1 is MDHEN, CDR2 SYDVKM, per germline. The CDR3 consists of 15 residues. Trimming took off 6 bases at V and 2 bases at J, with 11 bases between the two ends. The CDR3 nucleotides are TGTGCCAGCAGCCCGGGGGCGACCTATAATTCACCCCTCCACTTT. Translating it yields CASSPGATYNSPLHF.

The V gene is TRBV21-1, the J gene TRBJ2-3; TRBD1 is the table's D call and was not checked against the DNA. TRBV21-1 is described as a pseudogene. This CDR3 region has 16 residues. CDR3 nucleotide sequence: TGTGCCAGCAGCAAATGCCTGCACAAAGGCACAGATACGCAGTATTTT. Protein: CASSKCLHKGTDTQYF.

This chain joins TRBV11-2 and TRBJ2-1, with TRBD2 matching 7 bases. Trimming at V came to 5 bases and at J to 9 bases, leaving 4 bases not matched to a gene. Germline loops: CDR1 SGHAT, CDR2 FQNNGV. The CDR3 runs to 12 residues. Here the CDR3 reads CASSAGGSEQFF. The CDR3 region has the DNA TGTGCCAGCAGCGCCGGGGGGAGTGAGCAGTTCTTC. The full variable domain, its missing parts supplied by reference TRBV11-2 and TRBJ2-1, is EAGVAQSPRYKIIEKRQSVAFWCNPISGHATLYWYQQILGQGPKLLIQFQNNGVVDDSQLPKDRFSAERLKGVDSTLKIQPAKLEDSAVYLCASSAGGSEQFFGPGTRLTVL.

The chain combines TRBV7-9 with TRBJ2-5; 11 nucleotides agree with TRBD2. The J call may be mistaken, given a closer DNA end match to TRBJ2-7. This CDR3 comprises 15 residues. Germline V lookup: CDR1 SEHNR, CDR2 FQNEAQ (reference sequence). This chain's CDR3 is CASSFTSGGNYEQYF. The CDR3, as DNA: TGTGCCAGCAGCTTTACTAGCGGGGGCAACTACGAGCAGTACTTC.

The V call is TRBV21-1, the J call TRBJ2-7; the listed D gene, TRBD1, was not tested against the DNA. TRBV21-1 counts as a pseudogene. The CDR3 covers 17 residues. Written as DNA, the CDR3 is TGTGCCAGCAGCAAAGTTAGGGTGTACAGGGTCTCCTACGAGCAGTACTTC. As protein: CASSKVRVYRVSYEQYF.

The V and J genes are TRBV5-1 and TRBJ2-3; no clear D. CDR3 length equals 13 residues. Trimming took 0 bases from V and 6 from J, leaving 8 bases between them. Germline-derived CDR1 and CDR2 are SGHRS and YFSETQ. As DNA, the CDR3 is TGCGCCAGCAGCTTGGGAGGCCCCGATACGCAGTATTTT. Translating gives CASSLGGPDTQYF.

The CDR3 DNA sequence: TGTGCCAGCTCACTTTCAGCCTCTAACTATGGCTACACCTTC. Translation gives CASSLSASNYGYTF. The chain employs TRBV18 and TRBJ1-2; D uncertain. Germline CDR1 reads KGHSH; CDR2 reads LQKENI. Trimming removed 4 bases from V and 0 bases from J, with 9 bases in between. The CDR3 consists of 14 residues.